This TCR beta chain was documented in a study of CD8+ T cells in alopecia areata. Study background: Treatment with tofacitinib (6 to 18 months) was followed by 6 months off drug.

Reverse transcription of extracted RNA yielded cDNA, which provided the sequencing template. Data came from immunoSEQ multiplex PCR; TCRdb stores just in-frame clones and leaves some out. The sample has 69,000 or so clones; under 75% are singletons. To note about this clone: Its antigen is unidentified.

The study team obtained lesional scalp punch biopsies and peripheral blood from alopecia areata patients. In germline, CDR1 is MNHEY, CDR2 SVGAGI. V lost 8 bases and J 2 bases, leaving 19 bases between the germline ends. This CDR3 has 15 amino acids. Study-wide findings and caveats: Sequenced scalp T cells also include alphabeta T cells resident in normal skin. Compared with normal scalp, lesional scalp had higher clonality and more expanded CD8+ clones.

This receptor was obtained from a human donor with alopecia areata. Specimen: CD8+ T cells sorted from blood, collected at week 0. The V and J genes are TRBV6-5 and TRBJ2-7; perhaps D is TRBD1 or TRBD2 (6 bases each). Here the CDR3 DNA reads TGTGCCAGCTCATGGGGGGCGGAGTCCCCCTACGAGCAGTACTTC. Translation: CASSWGAESPYEQYF.